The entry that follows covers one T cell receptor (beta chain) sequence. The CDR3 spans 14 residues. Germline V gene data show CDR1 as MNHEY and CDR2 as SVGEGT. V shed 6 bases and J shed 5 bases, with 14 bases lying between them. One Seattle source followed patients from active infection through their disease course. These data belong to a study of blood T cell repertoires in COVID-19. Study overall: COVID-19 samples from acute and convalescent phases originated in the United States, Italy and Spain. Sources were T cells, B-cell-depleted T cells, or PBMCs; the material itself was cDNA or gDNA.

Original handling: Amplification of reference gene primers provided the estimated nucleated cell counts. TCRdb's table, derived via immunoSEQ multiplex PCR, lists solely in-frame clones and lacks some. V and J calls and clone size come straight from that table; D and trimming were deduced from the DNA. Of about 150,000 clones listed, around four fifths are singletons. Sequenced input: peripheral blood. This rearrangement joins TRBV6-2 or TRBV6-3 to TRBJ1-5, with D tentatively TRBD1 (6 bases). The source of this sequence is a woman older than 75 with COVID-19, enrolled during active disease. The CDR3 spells CASSPQGRDQPQHF. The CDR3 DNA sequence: TGTGCCAGCAGCCCCCAGGGGAGAGATCAGCCCCAGCATTTT.